This is a list of T cell receptor beta chains from one sample in a study of shared T cell receptors in the human thymus. TCRdb's copy holds only in-frame clones and misses some; the assay was immunoSEQ multiplex PCR. The data hold some 660,000 clones, with around 87% observed a single time. The same data also contributed to another study, on human thymus T cells.

Sequenced: thymocytes. These receptors were collected from a boy under two years old with a congenital heart defect. CDR3s include the opening cysteine and the closing phenylalanine or tryptophan. Each record gives: CDR3 length, J gene, V gene, clone size, D gene, CDR3 protein, CDR3 DNA. A D gene is named only where the DNA matches it firmly. The size of a clone is reported for some rows only, either as once, few or many, or as a class for expanded clones.

len: 16; j_gene: TRBJ2-7; v_gene: TRBV5-1; abundance: -; d_gene: TRBD2; CDR3aa: CASSVGGLAGVFEQYF; CDR3nt: TGCGCCAGCAGCGTGGGCGGGCTAGCGGGAGTATTCGAGCAGTACTTC
len: 17; j_gene: TRBJ2-6; v_gene: TRBV10-2; abundance: -; d_gene: TRBD1; CDR3aa: CASSRDRGSSGANVLTF; CDR3nt: TGCGCCAGCAGCCGGGACAGGGGTTCATCTGGGGCCAACGTCCTGACTTTC
len: 15; j_gene: TRBJ2-5; v_gene: TRBV27; abundance: -; d_gene: TRBD2; CDR3aa: CASSLRTSGGETQYF; CDR3nt: TGTGCCAGCAGTTTGAGGACTAGCGGGGGAGAGACCCAGTACTTC
len: 15; j_gene: TRBJ1-6; v_gene: TRBV30; abundance: -; d_gene: TRBD1; CDR3aa: CAWSEQGRDNSPLHF; CDR3nt: TGTGCCTGGAGTGAACAGGGGCGGGATAATTCACCCCTCCACTTT
len: 16; j_gene: TRBJ2-3; v_gene: TRBV4-3; abundance: -; d_gene: -; CDR3aa: CASSQFGTPETDTQYF; CDR3nt: TGCGCCAGCAGCCAATTCGGGACTCCCGAAACAGATACGCAGTATTTT
len: 19; j_gene: TRBJ1-3; v_gene: TRBV9; abundance: -; d_gene: TRBD1; CDR3aa: CASSVVATGDRHSGNTIYF; CDR3nt: TGTGCCAGCAGCGTAGTTGCGACAGGGGACCGTCACTCTGGAAACACCATATATTTT
len: 13; j_gene: TRBJ2-1; v_gene: TRBV28; abundance: -; d_gene: TRBD2; CDR3aa: CASSSGMGNEQFF; CDR3nt: TGTGCCAGTAGTAGCGGGATGGGGAATGAGCAGTTCTTC
len: 14; j_gene: TRBJ2-7; v_gene: TRBV4-1; abundance: -; d_gene: -; CDR3aa: CASSQGPVSYEQYF; CDR3nt: TGCGCCAGCAGCCAAGGGCCAGTTTCCTACGAGCAGTACTTC
len: 13; j_gene: TRBJ1-4; v_gene: TRBV28; abundance: -; d_gene: TRBD1; CDR3aa: CASQTGANEKLFF; CDR3nt: TGTGCCAGCCAGACAGGGGCTAATGAAAAACTGTTTTTT
len: 16; j_gene: TRBJ1-5; v_gene: TRBV28; abundance: -; d_gene: -; CDR3aa: CASSPSRGGSNQPQHF; CDR3nt: TGTGCCAGCAGTCCTTCACGGGGAGGTAGCAATCAGCCCCAGCATTTT
len: 12; j_gene: TRBJ1-1; v_gene: TRBV29-1; abundance: -; d_gene: -; CDR3aa: CSVRTENTEAFF; CDR3nt: TGCAGCGTGCGCACAGAGAACACTGAAGCTTTCTTT
len: 14; j_gene: TRBJ2-4; v_gene: TRBV6-1; abundance: once; d_gene: TRBD1; CDR3aa: CASRIQGAPNIQYF; CDR3nt: TGTGCCAGCAGGATACAGGGGGCGCCGAACATTCAGTACTTC
len: 15; j_gene: TRBJ2-1; v_gene: TRBV5-1; abundance: once; d_gene: -; CDR3aa: CASSLVADSYNEQFF; CDR3nt: TGCGCCAGCAGCTTGGTCGCGGACTCCTACAATGAGCAGTTCTTC
len: 16; j_gene: TRBJ2-3; v_gene: TRBV7-2; abundance: -; d_gene: TRBD2; CDR3aa: CASSAAQRGSTDTQYF; CDR3nt: TGTGCCAGCAGCGCCGCCCAGCGGGGTAGCACAGATACGCAGTATTTT
len: 14; j_gene: TRBJ2-2; v_gene: TRBV30; abundance: -; d_gene: TRBD2; CDR3aa: CAWKASGVAGELFF; CDR3nt: TGTGCCTGGAAGGCTAGCGGGGTGGCCGGGGAGCTGTTTTTT
len: 15; j_gene: TRBJ1-4; v_gene: TRBV15; abundance: -; d_gene: -; CDR3aa: CATSPEGRTNEKLFF; CDR3nt: TGTGCCACCAGCCCAGAGGGTAGAACTAATGAAAAACTGTTTTTT
len: 12; j_gene: TRBJ1-1; v_gene: TRBV27; abundance: few; d_gene: -; CDR3aa: CASKTVNTEAFF; CDR3nt: TGTGCCAGCAAGACAGTGAACACTGAAGCTTTCTTT
len: 13; j_gene: TRBJ2-7; v_gene: TRBV25-1; abundance: once; d_gene: TRBD1; CDR3aa: CASSERQGHEQYF; CDR3nt: TGTGCCAGCAGTGAAAGACAGGGCCACGAGCAGTACTTC
len: 24; j_gene: TRBJ2-7; v_gene: TRBV28; abundance: -; d_gene: TRBD2; CDR3aa: CASSLQPRDLLRIAGGSMGAEQYF; CDR3nt: TGTGCCAGCAGTCTTCAACCCCGCGACCTTCTTAGAATAGCGGGAGGGTCCATGGGTGCCGAGCAGTACTTC
len: 18; j_gene: TRBJ2-1; v_gene: TRBV11-2; abundance: -; d_gene: TRBD1; CDR3aa: CASSPPRTGTGSYNEQFF; CDR3nt: TGTGCCAGCAGCCCCCCCCGGACAGGGACGGGGTCCTACAATGAGCAGTTCTTC
len: 15; j_gene: TRBJ2-7; v_gene: TRBV19; abundance: -; d_gene: TRBD1; CDR3aa: CASSTSSWDSYEQYF; CDR3nt: TGTGCCAGTAGCACCTCCTCGTGGGACAGTTACGAGCAGTACTTC
len: 14; j_gene: TRBJ2-7; v_gene: TRBV4-3; abundance: -; d_gene: -; CDR3aa: CASSPGRVSYEQYF; CDR3nt: TGCGCCAGCAGCCCCGGCAGGGTTTCCTACGAGCAGTACTTC
len: 16; j_gene: TRBJ1-4; v_gene: TRBV4-1; abundance: -; d_gene: -; CDR3aa: CASSQEAQSTNEKLFF; CDR3nt: TGCGCCAGCAGCCAAGAAGCACAGTCAACTAATGAAAAACTGTTTTTT
len: 14; j_gene: TRBJ2-4; v_gene: TRBV4-3; abundance: -; d_gene: -; CDR3aa: CASSQELARRIQYF; CDR3nt: TGCGCCAGCAGCCAAGAATTAGCCCGAAGGATTCAGTACTTC
len: 15; j_gene: TRBJ2-7; v_gene: TRBV29-1; abundance: once; d_gene: TRBD1; CDR3aa: CSVQIPGQGIYEQYF; CDR3nt: TGCAGCGTTCAAATACCGGGACAGGGAATTTACGAGCAGTACTTC
len: 17; j_gene: TRBJ1-4; v_gene: TRBV25-1; abundance: -; d_gene: -; CDR3aa: CASSGPRGGGTNEKLFF; CDR3nt: TGTGCCAGCAGTGGCCCCAGGGGAGGGGGTACTAATGAAAAACTGTTTTTT
len: 15; j_gene: TRBJ2-7; v_gene: TRBV5-1; abundance: once; d_gene: TRBD2; CDR3aa: CASSLNERGVREQYF; CDR3nt: TGCGCCAGCAGCTTGAACGAGCGGGGGGTTAGAGAGCAGTACTTC
len: 13; j_gene: TRBJ1-2; v_gene: TRBV5-6; abundance: -; d_gene: -; CDR3aa: CASSSGTTYGYTF; CDR3nt: TGTGCCAGCAGCTCAGGGACAACCTATGGCTACACCTTC
len: 15; j_gene: TRBJ1-6; v_gene: TRBV11-2; abundance: -; d_gene: TRBD1; CDR3aa: CASSSKGGDNSPLHF; CDR3nt: TGTGCCAGCAGCTCGAAAGGGGGCGATAATTCACCCCTCCACTTT
len: 13; j_gene: TRBJ2-7; v_gene: TRBV7-9; abundance: -; d_gene: TRBD1; CDR3aa: CASSRRRGQEQYF; CDR3nt: TGTGCCAGCAGTCGTAGACGGGGACAGGAGCAGTACTTC
len: 14; j_gene: TRBJ2-1; v_gene: TRBV9; abundance: -; d_gene: -; CDR3aa: CASSVIADYNEQFF; CDR3nt: TGTGCCAGCAGCGTGATAGCGGACTACAATGAGCAGTTCTTC
len: 14; j_gene: TRBJ2-1; v_gene: TRBV4-3; abundance: -; d_gene: -; CDR3aa: CASSQEVTVNEQFF; CDR3nt: TGCGCCAGCAGCCAAGAAGTTACAGTCAATGAGCAGTTCTTC
len: 16; j_gene: TRBJ1-6; v_gene: TRBV7-8; abundance: -; d_gene: -; CDR3aa: CASSLTQGKLNSPLHF; CDR3nt: TGTGCCAGCAGCTTAACCCAGGGTAAACTTAATTCACCCCTCCACTTT
len: 13; j_gene: TRBJ1-2; v_gene: TRBV6-5; abundance: -; d_gene: -; CDR3aa: CASRSRTEYGYTF; CDR3nt: TGTGCCAGCAGGAGTCGAACTGAATATGGCTACACCTTC
len: 19; j_gene: TRBJ1-2; v_gene: TRBV23-1; abundance: few; d_gene: -; CDR3aa: CASSQSFVGEEGQDYGYTF; CDR3nt: TGCGCCAGCAGTCAATCTTTTGTGGGGGAGGAGGGCCAAGACTATGGCTACACCTTC
len: 15; j_gene: TRBJ1-5; v_gene: TRBV28; abundance: -; d_gene: TRBD1; CDR3aa: CASSRDRDKNQPQHF; CDR3nt: TGTGCCAGCAGCCGAGACAGGGATAAAAATCAGCCCCAGCATTTT
len: 17; j_gene: TRBJ1-3; v_gene: TRBV15; abundance: -; d_gene: -; CDR3aa: CATSGYSETGPGNTIYF; CDR3nt: TGTGCCACCAGCGGCTATAGCGAAACAGGGCCTGGAAACACCATATATTTT